Presented here are 15 T cell receptor beta chains from one specimen sequenced in a study of T-cell memory formation after mild COVID-19. In TCRdb, the 5' RACE reads were re-called with MiXCR into one record per CDR3 protein. The sample includes fewer than 200,000 distinct CDR3 sequences, around 21% seen only once; the top ten take more than 20%. Source material: PBMCs or a T cell subset sorted from them (not recorded which). These receptors all come from an adult woman who had mild COVID-19 (a few samples of this study predate the infection). Cell type and time point are not known.

This clonotype occurred once. The V gene is TRBV6-6, the J gene TRBJ2-5; D is possibly TRBD1 or TRBD2 (5 bases each). CDR3 size: 16 residues. CDR1 MNHNY and CDR2 SVGAGI come from the germline V gene (reference sequence). V lost 6 bases, J lost 4 bases, and 21 bases lay in between. The CDR3 nucleotides are TGTGCCAGCAGCGCGGACGGGGCAGGGCGCGGAGAGACCCAGTACTTC. Translation: CASSADGAGRGETQYF.

The chain carries TRBV2 and TRBJ2-3; D unresolved. Germline values: CDR1 SNHLY, CDR2 FYNNEI. The CDR3 is 14 amino acids. V shed 3 bases and J shed 0 bases, with 7 bases lying between them. The CDR3 bases are TGTGCCAGCAGTGAGCACATAAGCACAGATACGCAGTATTTT. Translation gives CASSEHISTDTQYF.

This sequence joins TRBV10-3 and TRBJ2-7; either TRBD1 or TRBD2 may supply D (5 bases each). Germline loops: CDR1 ENHRY, CDR2 SYGVKD. The CDR3 runs 12 residues. Trimming took off 8 bases at V and 2 bases at J, with 10 bases between the two ends. The CDR3 nucleotides read TGTGCCATCCGGGACGGCACCTACGAGCAGTACTTC. Translation: CAIRDGTYEQYF.

This chain links TRBV12-3 or TRBV12-4 with TRBJ2-7, with unresolved D. CDR3 length equals 13 residues. Trimming took 6 bases from V and 6 from J, leaving 15 bases between them. CDR3 sequence reads: CASSPPGVVEQYF. The DNA for the CDR3 is TGTGCCAGCAGCCCGCCCGGCGTGGTCGAGCAGTACTTC.

This clonotype was seen repeatedly, ten times or more. V is TRBV27 and J is TRBJ2-1, with a tentative D call TRBD2 (6 bases). Germline V CDR1 and CDR2: MNHEY, SMNVEV (reference sequence). V lost 7 bases and J lost 0, with 16 bases in between. The CDR3 is 16 amino acids. CDR3: CASKPIAAVSYNEQFF. Written as DNA, the CDR3 is TGTGCCAGCAAACCTATAGCGGCAGTCTCCTACAATGAGCAGTTCTTC.

About this clonotype itself: This is likely a read error, given that the CDR3 carries no conserved phenylalanine or tryptophan at its end. V usage is TRBV24-1 and J usage is TRBJ2-7; possibly TRBD1 or TRBD2 for D (5 bases each). The CDR3 is made up of 17 amino acids. Trimming stripped 4 bases from V and 0 bases from J, with 18 bases between. Germline values: CDR1 KGHDR, CDR2 SFDVKD. The CDR3 here is CATSDPRDGGISYEQYL. The CDR3 nucleotides are TGTGCCACCAGTGACCCGAGGGACGGTGGCATCTCCTACGAGCAGTACCTC.

This clonotype was seen more than once but under ten times. CDR3 DNA: TGTGCCAGCAGCTCCGGACAGGGACGAGACGAGCAGTACTTC. Translated: CASSSGQGRDEQYF. The V call is TRBV5-6, the J call TRBJ2-7; the match to TRBD1 covers 8 bases. V lost 3 bases and J lost 5; bases outside the gene matches: 7. Germline CDR1 SGHDT, CDR2 YYEEEE. CDR3 length: 14 amino acids.

Only a few counts were recorded for this clonotype. This chain joins TRBV3-1 and TRBJ2-5; possibly TRBD1 for D (5 bases). The CDR3 spans 16 residues. Trimming stripped 3 bases from V and 5 bases from J, with 19 bases between. Germline V lookup: CDR1 LGHDT, CDR2 YNNKEL (reference sequence). The CDR3: CASSHYNLVWGETQYF. The CDR3 DNA reads TGTGCCAGCAGCCACTATAACCTAGTGTGGGGCGAGACCCAGTACTTC.

At least ten counts were recorded for this clonotype. The chain's CDR3 is CASSRYPRETQYF. The CDR3 DNA reads TGTGCCAGCAGTCGCTACCCTAGGGAGACCCAGTACTTC. The chain is built from TRBV6-5 and TRBJ2-5; D call uncertain. Trimming pared 5 bases from V and 5 bases from J, leaving 12 bases between. Per the germline V gene, CDR1 is MNHEY and CDR2 is SVGAGI. This CDR3 region has 13 residues.

This clonotype was recorded a few times. The CDR3 DNA reads TGTGCCAGCAGCTTAGCCAGCTGGGTTGGTGAAGCTTTCTTT. It yields the protein CASSLASWVGEAFF. The chain links TRBV7-9 to TRBJ1-1; D remains ambiguous. The germline V gene encodes CDR1 SEHNR and CDR2 FQNEAQ (reference sequence). Deletions cut 0 bases from V and 7 bases from J, with 12 bases between. The CDR3 has 14 amino acids.

This chain links TRBV12-3 or TRBV12-4 with TRBJ1-6; no clear D gene. This CDR3 comprises 14 residues. V lost 5 bases, J lost 7 bases, and 12 bases lay in between. CDR3 coding DNA: TGTGCCAGCAGTCTTATGTTGGGGAATTCACCCCTCCACTTT. This gives the protein CASSLMLGNSPLHF.

The sample holds a few counts of this clonotype. The chain recombines TRBV5-5 with TRBJ1-1; TRBD1 matches at 8 bases. V lost 0 bases and J lost 5; bases outside the gene matches: 12. Germline lookup yields CDR1 SGHKS and CDR2 YYEKEE (reference sequence). The CDR3 contains 17 residues. The CDR3 here is CASSLAAGRGHGTEAFF. DNA of the CDR3: TGTGCCAGCAGCTTGGCTGCCGGCAGGGGGCATGGGACTGAAGCTTTCTTT.

This clonotype was counted between two and nine times. This chain links TRBV27 with TRBJ2-7; tentative D call: TRBD2 (6 bases). The V and J ends lost 6 bases and 3 bases respectively, with 15 bases between them. This CDR3 spans 14 amino acids. From germline, CDR1 is MNHEY and CDR2 SMNVEV (reference sequence). The CDR3 reads CASSPGDRNYEQYF. CDR3 coding DNA: TGTGCCAGCAGCCCGGGGGACCGAAACTACGAGCAGTACTTC.

This clonotype was detected only a few times. The chain carries TRBV7-8 and TRBJ2-1, with 7 bases matching TRBD2. The CDR3 length is 20 residues. The V gene end was trimmed by 1 base and the J gene end by 4 bases; junction bases not matched to a gene: 19. CDR1 is SGHVS, CDR2 FQNEAQ, per germline. CDR3 sequence reads: CASSLDGYMDSSGRYNEQFF. The CDR3, as DNA: TGTGCCAGCAGCTTAGACGGTTATATGGATTCTAGCGGTAGATACAATGAGCAGTTCTTC.

The chain has TRBV30 and TRBJ1-1, with D possibly matching TRBD1 (5 bases). The CDR3 sequence is 15 residues long. The V end was cut by 2 bases, the J end by 1 base, with 14 bases between. Germline lookup yields CDR1 GTSNPN and CDR2 SVGIG (reference sequence). As DNA, the CDR3 is TGTGCCTGGAGTAACTACGTGGGGGAGAACACTGAAGCTTTCTTT. Its translation is CAWSNYVGENTEAFF.